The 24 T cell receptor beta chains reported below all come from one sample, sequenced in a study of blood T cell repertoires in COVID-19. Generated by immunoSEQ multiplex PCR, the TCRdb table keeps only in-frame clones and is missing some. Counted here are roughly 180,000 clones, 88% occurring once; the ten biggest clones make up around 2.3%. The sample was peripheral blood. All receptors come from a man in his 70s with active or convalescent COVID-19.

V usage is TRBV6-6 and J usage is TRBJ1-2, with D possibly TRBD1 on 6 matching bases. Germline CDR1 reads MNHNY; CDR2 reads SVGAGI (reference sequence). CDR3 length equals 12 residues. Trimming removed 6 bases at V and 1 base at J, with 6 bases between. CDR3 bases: TGTGCCAGCAGGGACAGTAACTATGGCTACACCTTC. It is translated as CASRDSNYGYTF.

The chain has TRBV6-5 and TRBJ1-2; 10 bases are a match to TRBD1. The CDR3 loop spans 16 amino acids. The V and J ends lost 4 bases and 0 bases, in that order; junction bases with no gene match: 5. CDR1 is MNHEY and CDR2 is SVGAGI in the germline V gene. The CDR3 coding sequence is TGTGCCAGCAGTTCCACCGGGACAGGGGCTAACTATGGCTACACCTTC. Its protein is CASSSTGTGANYGYTF.

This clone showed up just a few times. CDR3 loop: CSVVGHPNTEAFF. CDR3 coding DNA: TGCAGCGTTGTGGGACACCCGAACACTGAAGCTTTCTTT. This sequence joins TRBV29-1 and TRBJ1-1; D possibly corresponds to TRBD1 (6 bases). The CDR3 runs 13 residues. V lost 4 bases to trimming and J lost 1 base, with 10 bases between them. The germline V gene has CDR1 SQVTM and CDR2 ANQGSEA.

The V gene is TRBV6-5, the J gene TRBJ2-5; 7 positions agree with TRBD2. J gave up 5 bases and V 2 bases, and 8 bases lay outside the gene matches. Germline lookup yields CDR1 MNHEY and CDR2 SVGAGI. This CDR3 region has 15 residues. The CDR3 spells CASSYGRAFTETQYF. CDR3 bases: TGTGCCAGCAGTTACGGGAGGGCCTTCACGGAGACCCAGTACTTC.

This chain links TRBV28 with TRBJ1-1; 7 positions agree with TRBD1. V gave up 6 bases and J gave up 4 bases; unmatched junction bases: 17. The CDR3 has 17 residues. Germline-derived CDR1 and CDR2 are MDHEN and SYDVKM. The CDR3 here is CASRVGDHRGRGTEAFF. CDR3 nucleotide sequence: TGTGCCAGCAGGGTGGGGGACCACAGGGGCCGCGGCACTGAAGCTTTCTTT. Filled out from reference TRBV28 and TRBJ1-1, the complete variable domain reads DVKVTQSSRYLVKRTGEKVFLECVQDMDHENMFWYRQDPGLGLRLIYFSYDVKMKEKGDIPEGYSVSREKKERFSLILESASTNQTSMYLCASRVGDHRGRGTEAFFGQGTRLTVV.

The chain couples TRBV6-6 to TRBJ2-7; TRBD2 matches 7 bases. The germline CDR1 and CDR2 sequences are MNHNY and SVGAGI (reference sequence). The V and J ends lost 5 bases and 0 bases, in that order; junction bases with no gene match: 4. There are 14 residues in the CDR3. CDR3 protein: CASSAQRDSYEQYF. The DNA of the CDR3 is TGTGCCAGCAGTGCGCAGCGGGACTCCTACGAGCAGTACTTC.

CDR3 amino acids: CASSPIAGHSYEQYF. DNA for the CDR3: TGTGCCAGCAGCCCGATAGCGGGGCACTCCTACGAGCAGTACTTC. The gene calls are TRBV9 and TRBJ2-7; 8 bases line up with TRBD2. The CDR3 is 15 residues long. The germline CDR1 and CDR2 sequences are SGDLS and YYNGEE. Trimming took 4 bases from V and 0 from J; bases not matched to a gene: 6.

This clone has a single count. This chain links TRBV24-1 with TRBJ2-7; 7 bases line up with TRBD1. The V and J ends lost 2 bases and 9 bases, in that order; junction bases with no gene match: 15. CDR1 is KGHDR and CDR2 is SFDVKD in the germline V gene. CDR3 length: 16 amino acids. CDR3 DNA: TGTGCCACCAGTGATTCCTTATGGGACAGCTCAGGAGGGCAGTACTTC. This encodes CATSDSLWDSSGGQYF.

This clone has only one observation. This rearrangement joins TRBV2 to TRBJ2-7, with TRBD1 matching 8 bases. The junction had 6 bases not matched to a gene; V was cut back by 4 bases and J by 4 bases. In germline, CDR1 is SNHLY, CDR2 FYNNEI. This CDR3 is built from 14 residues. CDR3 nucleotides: TGTGCCAGCAGTGTCGGGACAGGTCCTTACGAGCAGTACTTC. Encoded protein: CASSVGTGPYEQYF.

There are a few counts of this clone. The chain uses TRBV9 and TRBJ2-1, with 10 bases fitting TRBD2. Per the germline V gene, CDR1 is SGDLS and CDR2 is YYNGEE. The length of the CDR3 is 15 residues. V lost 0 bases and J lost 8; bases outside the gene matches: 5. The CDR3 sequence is CASSVGTSGDYEQFF. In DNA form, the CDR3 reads TGTGCCAGCAGCGTAGGAACTAGCGGGGACTATGAGCAGTTCTTC.

The CDR3 loop is CASSLGGMNTGELFF. CDR3 bases: TGTGCCAGCAGCTTGGGAGGGATGAACACCGGGGAGCTGTTTTTT. The rearrangement uses TRBV5-6 and TRBJ2-2; tentative D call: TRBD2 (5 bases). The CDR3 is 15 amino acids. Germline V CDR1 and CDR2: SGHDT, YYEEEE. Trimming cost V 0 bases and J 1 base, with 7 bases left between them. The full variable domain, in which reference TRBV5-6 and TRBJ2-2 provide the parts outside the CDR3, is DAGVTQSPTHLIKTRGQQVTLRCSPKSGHDTVSWYQQALGQGPQFIFQYYEEEERQRGNFPDRFSGHQFPNYSSELNVNALLLGDSALYLCASSLGGMNTGELFFGEGSRLTVL.

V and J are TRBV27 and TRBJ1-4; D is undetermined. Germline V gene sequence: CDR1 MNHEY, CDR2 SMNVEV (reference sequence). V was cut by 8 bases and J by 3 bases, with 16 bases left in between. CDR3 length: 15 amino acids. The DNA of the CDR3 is TGTGCCAGCCGGGGTGTTTTATGGCCTAATGAAAAACTGTTTTTT. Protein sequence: CASRGVLWPNEKLFF.

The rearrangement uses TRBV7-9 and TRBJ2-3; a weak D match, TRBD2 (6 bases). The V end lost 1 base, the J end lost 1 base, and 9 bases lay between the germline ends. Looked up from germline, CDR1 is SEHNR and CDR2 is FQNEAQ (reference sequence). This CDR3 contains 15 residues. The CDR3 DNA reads TGTGCCAGCAGCTTAGGGGGACTCCGCACAGATACGCAGTATTTT. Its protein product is CASSLGGLRTDTQYF.

CDR3 protein: CASSPTGQGASGYTF. The DNA for the CDR3 is TGCGCCAGCAGCCCCACGGGACAGGGGGCGTCTGGCTACACCTTC. The rearrangement uses TRBV5-1 and TRBJ1-2; 12 positions match TRBD1. Germline CDR1 and CDR2: SGHRS and YFSETQ. This CDR3 contains 15 residues. V shed 4 bases and J 7 bases; nucleotides not matched to a gene: 8.

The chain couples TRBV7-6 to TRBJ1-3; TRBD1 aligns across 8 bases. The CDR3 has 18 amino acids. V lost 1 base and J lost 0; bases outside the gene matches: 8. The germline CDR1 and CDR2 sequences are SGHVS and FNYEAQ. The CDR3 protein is CASSLGSRTGSSGNTIYF. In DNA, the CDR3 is TGTGCCAGCAGCTTAGGATCGAGGACAGGGAGCTCTGGAAACACCATATATTTT.

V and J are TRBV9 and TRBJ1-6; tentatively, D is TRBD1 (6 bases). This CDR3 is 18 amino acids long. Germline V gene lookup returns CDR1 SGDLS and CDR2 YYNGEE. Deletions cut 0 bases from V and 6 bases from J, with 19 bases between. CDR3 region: CASSVGGNVGRGNSPLHF. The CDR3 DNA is TGTGCCAGCAGCGTAGGGGGTAATGTCGGCAGGGGTAATTCACCCCTCCACTTT.

The CDR3 sequence: CASSSHQYTGNTDTQYF. As DNA, the CDR3 is TGTGCCAGCAGCTCTCATCAATACACAGGGAACACAGATACGCAGTATTTT. This chain connects TRBV11-3 to TRBJ2-3, with TRBD1 as a possible D gene (6 bases). Trimming took off 4 bases at V and 2 bases at J, with 19 bases between the two ends. Germline V lookup: CDR1 SGHNT, CDR2 YENEEA. The CDR3 is 17 residues long. Together with reference TRBV11-3 and TRBJ2-3, the CDR3 gives the full variable domain: EAGVVQSPRYKIIEKKQPVAFWCNPISGHNTLYWYLQNLGQGPELLIRYENEEAVDDSQLPKDRFSAERLKGVDSTLKIQPAELGDSAVYLCASSSHQYTGNTDTQYFGPGTRLTVL.

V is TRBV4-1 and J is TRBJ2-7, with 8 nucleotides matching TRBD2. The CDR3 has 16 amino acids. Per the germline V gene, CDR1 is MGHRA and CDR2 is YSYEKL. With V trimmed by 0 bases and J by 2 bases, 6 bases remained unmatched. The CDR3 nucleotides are TGCGCCAGCAGCCAAGAGGATAGCGGGACCGCCTACGAGCAGTACTTC. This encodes CASSQEDSGTAYEQYF.

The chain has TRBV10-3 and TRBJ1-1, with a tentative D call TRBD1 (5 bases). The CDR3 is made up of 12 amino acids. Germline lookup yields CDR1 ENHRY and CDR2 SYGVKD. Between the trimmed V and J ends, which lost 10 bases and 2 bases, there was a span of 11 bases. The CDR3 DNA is TGTGCCACGACTGGGGCCAACACTGAAGCTTTCTTT. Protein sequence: CATTGANTEAFF.

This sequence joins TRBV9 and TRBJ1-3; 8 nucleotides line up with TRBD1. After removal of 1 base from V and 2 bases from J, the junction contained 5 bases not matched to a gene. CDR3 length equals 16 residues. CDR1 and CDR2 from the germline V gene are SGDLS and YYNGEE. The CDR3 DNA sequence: TGTGCCAGCAGCGTATCAGGGGGCGACACTGGAAACACCATATATTTT. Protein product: CASSVSGGDTGNTIYF.

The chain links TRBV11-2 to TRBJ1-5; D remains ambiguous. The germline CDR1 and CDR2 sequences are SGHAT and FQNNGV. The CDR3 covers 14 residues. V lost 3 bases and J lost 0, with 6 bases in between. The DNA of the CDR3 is TGTGCCAGCAGCTTGGGCAGTAGCAATCAGCCCCAGCATTTT. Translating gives CASSLGSSNQPQHF.

CDR3 nucleotides: TGCGCCAGCAGCCAATCTCGAGAGACAGGGTCCTACGAGCAGTACTTC. Protein product: CASSQSRETGSYEQYF. The chain recombines TRBV4-3 with TRBJ2-7; TRBD1 agrees at 7 bases. The CDR3 is 16 amino acids. Germline CDR1 is LGHNA and CDR2 is YSLEER. V was pared by 2 bases and J by 1 base, with 8 bases of the junction left unmatched.

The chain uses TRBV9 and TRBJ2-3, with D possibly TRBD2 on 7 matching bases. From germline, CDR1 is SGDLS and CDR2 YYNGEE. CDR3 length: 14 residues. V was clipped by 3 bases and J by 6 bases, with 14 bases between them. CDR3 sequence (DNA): TGTGCCAGCAGCGGGGACACTAGCGCGGATACGCAGTATTTT. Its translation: CASSGDTSADTQYF.

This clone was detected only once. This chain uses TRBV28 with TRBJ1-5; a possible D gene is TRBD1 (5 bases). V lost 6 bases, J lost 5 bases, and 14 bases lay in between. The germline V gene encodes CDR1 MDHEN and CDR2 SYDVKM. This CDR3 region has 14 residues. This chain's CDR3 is CASRLTPGYQPQHF. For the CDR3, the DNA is TGTGCCAGCAGGCTTACGCCAGGGTATCAGCCCCAGCATTTT.